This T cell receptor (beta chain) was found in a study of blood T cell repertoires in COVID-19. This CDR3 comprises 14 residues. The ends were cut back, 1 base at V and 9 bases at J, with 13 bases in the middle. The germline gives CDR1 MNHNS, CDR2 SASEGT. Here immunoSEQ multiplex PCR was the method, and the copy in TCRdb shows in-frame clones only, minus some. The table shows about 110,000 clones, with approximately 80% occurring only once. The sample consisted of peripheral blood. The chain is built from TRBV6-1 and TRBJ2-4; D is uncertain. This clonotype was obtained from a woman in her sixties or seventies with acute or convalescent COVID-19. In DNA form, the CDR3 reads TGTGCCAGCAGTGAAGGGGCAGGCTCGGCCATTCAGTACTTC. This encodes CASSEGAGSAIQYF.